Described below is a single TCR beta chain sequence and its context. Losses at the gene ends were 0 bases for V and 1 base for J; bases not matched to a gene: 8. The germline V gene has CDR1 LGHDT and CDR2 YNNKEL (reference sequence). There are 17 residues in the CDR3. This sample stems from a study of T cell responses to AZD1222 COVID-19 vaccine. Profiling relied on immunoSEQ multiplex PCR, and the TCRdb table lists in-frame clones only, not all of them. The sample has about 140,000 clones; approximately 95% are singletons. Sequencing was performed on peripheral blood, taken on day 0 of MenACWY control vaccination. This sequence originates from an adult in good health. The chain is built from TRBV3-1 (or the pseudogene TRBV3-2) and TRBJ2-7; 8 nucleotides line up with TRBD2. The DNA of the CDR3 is TGTGCCAGCAGCCAAGAGGTGGGACTAGGAGCATCCTACGAGCAGTACTTC. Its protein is CASSQEVGLGASYEQYF.